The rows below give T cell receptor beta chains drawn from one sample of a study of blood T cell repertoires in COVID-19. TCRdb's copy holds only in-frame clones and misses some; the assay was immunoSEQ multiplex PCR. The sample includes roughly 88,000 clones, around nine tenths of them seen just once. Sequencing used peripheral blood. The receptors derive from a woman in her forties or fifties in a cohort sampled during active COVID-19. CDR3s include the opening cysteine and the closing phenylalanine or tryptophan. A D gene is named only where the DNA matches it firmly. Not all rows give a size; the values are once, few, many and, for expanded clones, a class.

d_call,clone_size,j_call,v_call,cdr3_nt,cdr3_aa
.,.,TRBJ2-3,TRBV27,TGTGCCAGTCGCCTGGGAGGCCGAACAGATACGCAGTATTTT,CASRLGGRTDTQYF
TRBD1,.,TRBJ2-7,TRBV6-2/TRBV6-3,TGTGCCAGCAGTCCCGGGACAGCCTACGAGCAGTACTTC,CASSPGTAYEQYF
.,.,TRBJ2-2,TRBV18,TGTGCCAGCTCACCACCGGGCGGGTTGAACACCGGGGAGCTGTTTTTT,CASSPPGGLNTGELFF
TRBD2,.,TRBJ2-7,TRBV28,TGTGCCAGCAGTCCCCTGGTGGGAGGGAGAGAGCAGTACTTC,CASSPLVGGREQYF
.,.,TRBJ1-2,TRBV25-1,TGTGCCAGCGGACGGGCCGGGGGGATTGTTGGCTACACCTTC,CASGRAGGIVGYTF
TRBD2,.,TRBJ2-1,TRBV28,TGTGCCAGCAGTCCCGCGGCTAGCGGTTACAATGAGCAGTTCTTC,CASSPAASGYNEQFF
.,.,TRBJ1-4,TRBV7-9,TGTGCCAGCAGAAACACGACAGGACTGTTTTTT,CASRNTTGLFF
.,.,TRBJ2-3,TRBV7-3,TGTGCCAGCAGCTTCTACAGCACAGATACGCAGTATTTT,CASSFYSTDTQYF
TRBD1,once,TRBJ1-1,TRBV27,TGTGCCAGCAGTTCAGACAGGGGTAGAACTGAAGCTTTCTTT,CASSSDRGRTEAFF
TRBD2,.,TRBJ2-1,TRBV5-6,TGTGCCAGCAGCTTTACTAGCGGGAGCGGCCACAATGAGCAGTTCTTC,CASSFTSGSGHNEQFF
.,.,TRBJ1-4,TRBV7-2,TGTGCCAGCAGCCTCACTGCAACTAATGAAAAACTGTTTTTT,CASSLTATNEKLFF
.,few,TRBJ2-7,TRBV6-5,TGTGCCAGCAGACCCGGACTACCACCCTACGAGCAGTACTTC,CASRPGLPPYEQYF
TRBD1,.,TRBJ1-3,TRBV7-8,TGTGCCACACTACAGGGGGGTGGAAACACCATATATTTT,CATLQGGGNTIYF
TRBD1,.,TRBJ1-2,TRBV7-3,TGTGCCAGCAGCTTAACGGGACAGCGGGCACTGGGCTATGGCTACACCTTC,CASSLTGQRALGYGYTF
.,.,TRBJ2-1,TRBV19,TGTGCCAGTACTCGAACCCCTTTGGGACACGAGCAGTTCTTC,CASTRTPLGHEQFF
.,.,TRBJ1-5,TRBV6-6,TGTGCCAGCAGAGCCGACAGGAATCAGCCCCAGCATTTT,CASRADRNQPQHF
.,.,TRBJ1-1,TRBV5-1,TGCGCCAGCAGCTCAGGGTTGGAGGGCACTGAAGCTTTCTTT,CASSSGLEGTEAFF
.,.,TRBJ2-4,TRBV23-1,TGCGCCAGCAGTCAATGGAGGGACAGACAAAACATTCAGTACTTC,CASSQWRDRQNIQYF
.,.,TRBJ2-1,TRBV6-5,TGTGCCAGCAGTTACGGTAGCGTCGAATACAATGAGCAGTTCTTC,CASSYGSVEYNEQFF
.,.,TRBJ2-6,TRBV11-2,TGTGCCAGCAGCTTACAACCTCCAGGTAGTGGGGCCAACGTCCTGACTTTC,CASSLQPPGSGANVLTF
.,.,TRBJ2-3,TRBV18,TGTGCCAGCTCACCACGGAGGCAGGCCCTCAGCACAGATACGCAGTATTTT,CASSPRRQALSTDTQYF
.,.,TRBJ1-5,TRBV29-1,TGCAGCGTTGTAGTCGGAGAAAATCAGCCCCAGCATTTT,CSVVVGENQPQHF
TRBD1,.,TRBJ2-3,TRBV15,TGTGCCACCAGCAGAGATCGGGACAGCGGCACAGATACGCAGTATTTT,CATSRDRDSGTDTQYF
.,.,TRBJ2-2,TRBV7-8,TGTGCCAGCACCCCTCGAGGCGGGGCGACTTATAGTGCCGGGGAGCTGTTTTTT,CASTPRGGATYSAGELFF
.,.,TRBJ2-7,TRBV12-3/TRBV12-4,TGTGCCAGCAGTAGCGACAGAACCTACGAGCAGTACTTC,CASSSDRTYEQYF
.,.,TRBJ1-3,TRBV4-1,TGCGCCAGCAGCCAAGGAGACTACTCTGGAAACACCATATATTTT,CASSQGDYSGNTIYF
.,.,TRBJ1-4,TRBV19,TGTGCCAGTAGTATCCGGACGGGAAATGAAAAACTGTTTTTT,CASSIRTGNEKLFF
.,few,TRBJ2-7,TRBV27,TGTGCCAGCAGTTTAAGGGGCTACGAGCAGTACTTC,CASSLRGYEQYF
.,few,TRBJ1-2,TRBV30,TGTGCCTGGGGCCGCGGCCTATATGGCTACACCTTC,CAWGRGLYGYTF
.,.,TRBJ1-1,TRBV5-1,TGCGCCAGCAGCTTTCAGGGTGGGAACACTGAAGCTTTCTTT,CASSFQGGNTEAFF
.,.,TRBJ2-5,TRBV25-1,TGTGCCAGCAGTGGAGGTGGCAGCACCCCCCAAGAGACCCAGTACTTC,CASSGGGSTPQETQYF
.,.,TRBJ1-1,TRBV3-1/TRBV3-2,TGTGCCAGCAGCCAACATGACAAGAACACTGAAGCTTTCTTT,CASSQHDKNTEAFF
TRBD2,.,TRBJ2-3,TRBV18,TGTGCCAGCTCCCTGCGGACTAGCGGGAGTTCAGATACGCAGTATTTT,CASSLRTSGSSDTQYF
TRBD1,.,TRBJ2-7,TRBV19,TGTGCCACCGCAACGGACAGGGGGCTTGAGCAGTACTTC,CATATDRGLEQYF
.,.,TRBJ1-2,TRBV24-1,TGTGCCACCAGTGATTTTGATGACTCTTATGGCTACACCTTC,CATSDFDDSYGYTF
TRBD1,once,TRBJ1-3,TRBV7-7,TGTGCTAGCAGCCCCGGGACAGTAGCTGGAAACACCATATATTTT,CASSPGTVAGNTIYF
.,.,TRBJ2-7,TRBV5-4,TGTGCCAGCAGCTCGAGCCGCGAGCAGTACTTC,CASSSSREQYF
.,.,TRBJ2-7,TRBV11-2,TGTGCCAGCAGCCACACTAGGGGGAGGGCCCATCTACGCGAGCAGTACTTC,CASSHTRGRAHLREQYF
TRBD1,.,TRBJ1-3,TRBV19,TGTGCCAGTAGTATCGACAGGGTGCCCGGAAACACCATATATTTT,CASSIDRVPGNTIYF
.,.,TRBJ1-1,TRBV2,TGTGCCAGTGGCGGGCAGGTCCGGGTTATTGAAGCTTTCTTT,CASGGQVRVIEAFF
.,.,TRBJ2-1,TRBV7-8,TGTGCCAGCAGCTTATTAGCGGAGGCCTACAATGAGCAGTTCTTC,CASSLLAEAYNEQFF
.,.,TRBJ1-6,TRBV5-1,TGCGCCAGCAGCTTGGATGGAGTTTTCTCACCCCTCCACTTT,CASSLDGVFSPLHF
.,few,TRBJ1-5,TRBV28,TGTGCAGGAAAGGGGCAGAACAATCAGCCCCAGCATTTT,CAGKGQNNQPQHF
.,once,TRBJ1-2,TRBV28,TGTGCCAGCAGTTTGACAGGATACGGCTACACCTTC,CASSLTGYGYTF
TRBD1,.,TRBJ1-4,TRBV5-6,TGTGCCAGCAGCTTGAACAGGGGGCTGTGGGGTAATGAAAAACTGTTTTTT,CASSLNRGLWGNEKLFF
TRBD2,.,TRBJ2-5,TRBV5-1,TGCGCCAGCAGCCCCGGGACCGGGAGGGAGACCCAGTACTTC,CASSPGTGRETQYF
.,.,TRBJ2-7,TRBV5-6,TGTGCCAGCAGCTTGACAGTCTACGAGCAGTACTTC,CASSLTVYEQYF
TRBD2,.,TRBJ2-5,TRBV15,TGTGCCACCAAGGATAGCGGCGGGGGGCGGGAGACCCAGTACTTC,CATKDSGGGRETQYF
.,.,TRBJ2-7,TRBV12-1,TGTGCCAGCAGCCGGAACAGTGCGCGATCCGGGGCCTACGAGCAGTACTTC,CASSRNSARSGAYEQYF
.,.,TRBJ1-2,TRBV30,TGTGCCTATGTGGGGACATCTCGTGGCTACACCTTC,CAYVGTSRGYTF
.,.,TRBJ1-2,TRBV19,TGTGCCAGTAGTATAGATAGGGCCGGGAGTGGCTACACCTTC,CASSIDRAGSGYTF
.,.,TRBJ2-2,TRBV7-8,TGTGCCAGCAGCTGGGGGGGCCCCGGGGAGCTGTTTTTT,CASSWGGPGELFF
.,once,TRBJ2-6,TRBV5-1,TGCGCCAGCAGCCCTGGACAGGGGGCCAACGTCCTGACTTTC,CASSPGQGANVLTF
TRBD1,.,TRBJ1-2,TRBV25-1,TGTGCCAGCAGTGAACCCCGACAGGGGAACTATGGCTACACCTTC,CASSEPRQGNYGYTF
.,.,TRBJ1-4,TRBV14,TGTGCCAGCAGCCAAGGGGCCCGGGAAAAACTGTTTTTT,CASSQGAREKLFF
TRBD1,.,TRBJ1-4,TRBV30,TGTGCCTGGTCCTTCGGGACAGTTAATGAAAAACTGTTTTTT,CAWSFGTVNEKLFF
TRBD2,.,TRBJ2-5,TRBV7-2,TGTGCCAGCAGACCTACTAGCGGTACAGAGACCCAGTACTTC,CASRPTSGTETQYF
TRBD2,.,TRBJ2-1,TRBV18,TGTGCCAGCTCACCGGGACTAGCGGACTACAATGAGCAGTTCTTC,CASSPGLADYNEQFF
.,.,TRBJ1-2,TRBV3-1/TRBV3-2,TGTGCCAGCAGCCAGGGCAGTGAAACCTATGGCTACACCTTC,CASSQGSETYGYTF
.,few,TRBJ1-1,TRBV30,TGTGCCTGGAATAGGGGGATCGGAGGCACTGAAGCTTTCTTT,CAWNRGIGGTEAFF